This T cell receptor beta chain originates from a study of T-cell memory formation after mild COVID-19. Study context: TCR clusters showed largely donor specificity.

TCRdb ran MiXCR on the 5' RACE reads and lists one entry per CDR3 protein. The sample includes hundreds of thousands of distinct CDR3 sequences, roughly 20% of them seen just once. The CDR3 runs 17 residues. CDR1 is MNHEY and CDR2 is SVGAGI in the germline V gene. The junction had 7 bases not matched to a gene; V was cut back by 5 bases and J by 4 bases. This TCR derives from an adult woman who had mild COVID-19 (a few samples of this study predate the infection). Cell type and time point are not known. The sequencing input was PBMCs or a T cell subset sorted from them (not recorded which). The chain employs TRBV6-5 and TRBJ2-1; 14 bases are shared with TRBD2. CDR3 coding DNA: TGTGCCAGCAGTCCCTGGACTAGCGGGAGGAGGTACAATGAGCAGTTCTTC. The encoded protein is CASSPWTSGRRYNEQFF.